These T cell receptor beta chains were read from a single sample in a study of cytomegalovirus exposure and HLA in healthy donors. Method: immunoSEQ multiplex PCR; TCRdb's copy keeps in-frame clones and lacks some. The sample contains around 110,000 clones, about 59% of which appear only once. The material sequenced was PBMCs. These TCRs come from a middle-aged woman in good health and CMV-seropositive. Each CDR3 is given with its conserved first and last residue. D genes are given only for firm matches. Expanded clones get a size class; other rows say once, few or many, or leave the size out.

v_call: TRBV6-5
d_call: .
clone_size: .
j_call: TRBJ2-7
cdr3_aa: CASSWGFGGDSYEQYF
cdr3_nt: TGTGCCAGCAGTTGGGGCTTTGGGGGCGACTCCTACGAGCAGTACTTC

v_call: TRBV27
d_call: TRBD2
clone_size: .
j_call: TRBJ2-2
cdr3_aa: CASSLLSGKLAGYNTGELFF
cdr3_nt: TGTGCCAGCAGTTTACTTTCGGGGAAGTTAGCGGGATATAACACCGGGGAGCTGTTTTTT

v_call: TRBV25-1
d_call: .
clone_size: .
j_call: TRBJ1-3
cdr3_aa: CASSPIGNTIYF
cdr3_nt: TGTGCCAGCAGCCCTATTGGAAACACCATATATTTT

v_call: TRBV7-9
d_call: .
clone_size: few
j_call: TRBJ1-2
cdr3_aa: CASSLLTGDYGYTF
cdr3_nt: TGTGCCAGCAGTCTTCTAACCGGGGACTATGGCTACACCTTC

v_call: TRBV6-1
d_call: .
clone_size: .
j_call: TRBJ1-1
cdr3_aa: CASSAQGPAGQLEAFF
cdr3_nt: TGTGCCAGCAGTGCCCAAGGACCCGCGGGCCAACTTGAAGCTTTCTTT

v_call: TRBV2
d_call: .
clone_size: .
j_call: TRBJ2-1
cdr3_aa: CASNGIDYNEQFF
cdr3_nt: TGTGCCAGCAACGGGATTGACTACAATGAGCAGTTCTTC

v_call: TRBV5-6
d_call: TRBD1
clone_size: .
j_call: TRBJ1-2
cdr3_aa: CASTQSGTGASVYGYTF
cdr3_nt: TGTGCCAGCACCCAGTCCGGGACAGGGGCCTCTGTCTATGGCTACACCTTC

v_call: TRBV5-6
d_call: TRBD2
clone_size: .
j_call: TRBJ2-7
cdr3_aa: CASSPALGLAGGEQYF
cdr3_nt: TGTGCCAGCAGCCCGGCCCTGGGACTAGCGGGAGGCGAGCAGTACTTC

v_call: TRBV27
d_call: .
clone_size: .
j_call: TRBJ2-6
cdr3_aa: CASSLSIRSGANVLTF
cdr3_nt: TGTGCCAGCAGTTTATCTATCCGCTCTGGGGCCAACGTCCTGACTTTC

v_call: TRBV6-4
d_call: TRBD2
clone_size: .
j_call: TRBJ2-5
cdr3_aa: CASSAVAGEGETQYF
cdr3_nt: TGTGCCAGCAGTGCCGTAGCGGGAGAGGGAGAGACCCAGTACTTC

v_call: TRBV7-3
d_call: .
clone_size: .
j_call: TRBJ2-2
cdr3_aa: CASSRLRGPGELFF
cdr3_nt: TGTGCCAGCAGCCGCCTCCGAGGGCCCGGGGAGCTGTTTTTT

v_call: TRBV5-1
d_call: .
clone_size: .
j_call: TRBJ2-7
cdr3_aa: CASSLGLDSGWEYAQYF
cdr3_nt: TGCGCCAGCAGCTTGGGGTTGGACAGCGGCTGGGAGTACGCGCAGTACTTC

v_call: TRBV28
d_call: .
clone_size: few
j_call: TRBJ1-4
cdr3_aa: CASKLATNEKLFF
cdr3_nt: TGTGCCAGCAAGTTAGCAACTAATGAAAAACTGTTTTTT

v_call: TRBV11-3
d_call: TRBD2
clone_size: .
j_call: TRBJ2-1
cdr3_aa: CASSLGLAGGNEQFF
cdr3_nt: TGTGCCAGCAGCTTAGGACTAGCGGGAGGGAATGAGCAGTTCTTC

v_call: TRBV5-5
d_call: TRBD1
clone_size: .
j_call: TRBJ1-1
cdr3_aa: CASSLGTGPTEAFF
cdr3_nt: TGTGCCAGCAGCTTGGGGACAGGGCCCACTGAAGCTTTCTTT

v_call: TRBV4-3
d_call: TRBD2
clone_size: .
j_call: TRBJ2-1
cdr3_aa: CASSPSREREKEQFF
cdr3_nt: TGCGCCAGCAGCCCCTCGCGGGAGCGGGAAAAGGAGCAGTTCTTC

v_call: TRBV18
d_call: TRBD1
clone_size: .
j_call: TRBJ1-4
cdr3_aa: CASSPVGQGEKLFF
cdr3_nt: TGTGCCAGCTCACCAGTCGGACAGGGGGAAAAACTGTTTTTT

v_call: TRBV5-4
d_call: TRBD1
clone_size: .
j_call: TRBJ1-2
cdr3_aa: CASSSMLDRAYYGYTF
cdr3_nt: TGTGCCAGCAGCTCGATGCTGGACAGGGCCTACTATGGCTACACCTTC

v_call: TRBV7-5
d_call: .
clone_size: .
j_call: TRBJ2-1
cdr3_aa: CVRRRVPGQRYNEQFF
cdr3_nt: TGTGTCAGAAGAAGGGTACCGGGACAGAGATACAATGAGCAGTTCTTC

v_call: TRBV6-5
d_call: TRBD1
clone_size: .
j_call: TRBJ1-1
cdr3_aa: CASRTGDNPNTEAFF
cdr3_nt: TGTGCCAGCAGGACAGGGGATAACCCGAACACTGAAGCTTTCTTT

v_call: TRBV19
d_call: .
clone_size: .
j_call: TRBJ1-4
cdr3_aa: CASSIVRDMDEKLFF
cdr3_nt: TGTGCCAGTAGTATAGTTCGAGACATGGATGAAAAACTGTTTTTT

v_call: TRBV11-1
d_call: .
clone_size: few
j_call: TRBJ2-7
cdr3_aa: CASSLNIRSYEQYF
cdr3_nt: TGTGCCAGCAGCTTAAATATCCGGTCCTACGAGCAGTACTTC

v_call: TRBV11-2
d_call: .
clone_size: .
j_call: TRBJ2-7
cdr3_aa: CASSLDGSYEQYF
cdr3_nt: TGTGCCAGCAGCTTAGATGGTAGCTACGAGCAGTACTTC

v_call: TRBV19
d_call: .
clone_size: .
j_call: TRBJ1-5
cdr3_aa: CASTEDARDYSNQPQHF
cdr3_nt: TGTGCCAGTACAGAGGATGCCAGGGACTATAGCAATCAGCCCCAGCATTTT

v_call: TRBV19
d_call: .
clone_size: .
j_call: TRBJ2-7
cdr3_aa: CASSMVGAADEQYF
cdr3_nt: TGTGCCAGTAGTATGGTAGGTGCGGCAGACGAGCAGTACTTC

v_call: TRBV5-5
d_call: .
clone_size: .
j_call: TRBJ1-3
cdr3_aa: CASSLERGSGNTIYF
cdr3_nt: TGTGCCAGCAGCTTGGAGCGGGGATCTGGAAACACCATATATTTT

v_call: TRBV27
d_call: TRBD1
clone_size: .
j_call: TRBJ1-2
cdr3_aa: CASSPGTGDRGYYGYTF
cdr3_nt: TGTGCCAGCAGTCCAGGGACAGGGGATCGGGGCTACTATGGCTACACCTTC

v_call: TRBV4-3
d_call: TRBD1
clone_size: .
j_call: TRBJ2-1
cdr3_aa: CASSKWGTGSHEQFF
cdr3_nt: TGCGCCAGCAGTAAATGGGGGACAGGGTCCCATGAGCAGTTCTTC

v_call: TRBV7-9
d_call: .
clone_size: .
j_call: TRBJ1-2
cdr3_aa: CAGSFRDTFFFGYTF
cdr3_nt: TGTGCCGGCAGCTTCCGGGACACCTTTTTCTTTGGCTACACCTTC

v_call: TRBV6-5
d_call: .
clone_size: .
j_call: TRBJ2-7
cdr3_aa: CASSHGGEQYF
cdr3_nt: TGTGCCAGCAGCCACGGGGGCGAGCAGTACTTC

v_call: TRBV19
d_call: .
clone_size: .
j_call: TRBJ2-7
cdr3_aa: CASRRASSYEQYF
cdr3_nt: TGTGCCAGTAGGCGGGCCAGCTCCTACGAGCAGTACTTC

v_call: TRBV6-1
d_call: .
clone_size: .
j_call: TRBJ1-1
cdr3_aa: CASGPRYNTEAFF
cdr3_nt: TGTGCCAGCGGCCCCAGGTATAACACTGAAGCTTTCTTT

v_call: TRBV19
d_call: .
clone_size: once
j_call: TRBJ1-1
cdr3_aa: CASRPRLGEGTEAFF
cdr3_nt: TGTGCCAGTAGACCCCGATTGGGAGAGGGAACTGAAGCTTTCTTT

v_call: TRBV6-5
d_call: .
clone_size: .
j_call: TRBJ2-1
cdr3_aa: CASSYTASYNEQFF
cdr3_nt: TGTGCCAGCAGTTACACAGCTTCCTACAATGAGCAGTTCTTC

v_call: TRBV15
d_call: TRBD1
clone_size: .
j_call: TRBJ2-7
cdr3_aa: CATSRLAGQGLDEQYF
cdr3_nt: TGTGCCACCAGCAGACTCGCGGGACAGGGTCTCGACGAGCAGTACTTC

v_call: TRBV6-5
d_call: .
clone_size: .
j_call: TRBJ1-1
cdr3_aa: CASSYAGENTEAFF
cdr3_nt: TGTGCCAGCAGTTACGCAGGGGAAAACACTGAAGCTTTCTTT

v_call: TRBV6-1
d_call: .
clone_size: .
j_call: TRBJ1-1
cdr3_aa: CASTGLNTEAFF
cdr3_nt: TGTGCCAGCACAGGGCTGAACACTGAAGCTTTCTTT

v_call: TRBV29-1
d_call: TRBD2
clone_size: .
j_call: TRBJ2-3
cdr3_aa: CSGTAGGPHTDTQYF
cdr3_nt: TGCAGCGGCACGGCGGGGGGTCCCCACACAGATACGCAGTATTTT

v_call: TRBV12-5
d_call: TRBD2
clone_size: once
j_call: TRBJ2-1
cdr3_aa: CASGSVASGRSNNEQFF
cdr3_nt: TGTGCTAGTGGTTCGGTCGCTAGCGGGAGGTCCAACAATGAGCAGTTCTTC

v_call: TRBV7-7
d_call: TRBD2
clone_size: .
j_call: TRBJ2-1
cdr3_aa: CASSWGLADSYNEQFF
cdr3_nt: TGTGCCAGCAGCTGGGGACTAGCGGATTCCTACAATGAGCAGTTCTTC

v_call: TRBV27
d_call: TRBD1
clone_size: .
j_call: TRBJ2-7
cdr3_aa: CASRWTGSTYEQYF
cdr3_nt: TGTGCCAGCAGATGGACAGGGTCGACCTACGAGCAGTACTTC

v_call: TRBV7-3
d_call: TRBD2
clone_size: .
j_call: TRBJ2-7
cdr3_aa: CASSLYPLGQTSGRNEQYF
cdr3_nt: TGTGCCAGCAGCTTATACCCTCTCGGGCAGACTAGCGGGAGAAACGAGCAGTACTTC

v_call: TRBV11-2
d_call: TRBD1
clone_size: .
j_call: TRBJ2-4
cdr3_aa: CASSHGTGGQNIQYF
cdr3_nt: TGTGCCAGCAGCCATGGGACAGGGGGCCAAAACATTCAGTACTTC

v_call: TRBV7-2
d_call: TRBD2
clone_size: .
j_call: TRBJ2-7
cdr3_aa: CASSLLAGQQYF
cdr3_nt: TGTGCCAGCAGCTTACTAGCGGGCCAGCAGTACTTC

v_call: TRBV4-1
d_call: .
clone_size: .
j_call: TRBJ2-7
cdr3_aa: CASSQGAQGQVEQYF
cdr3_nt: TGCGCCAGCAGCCAAGGGGCGCAGGGGCAGGTCGAGCAGTACTTC

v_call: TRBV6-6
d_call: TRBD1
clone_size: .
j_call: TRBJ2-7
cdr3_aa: CASRPPADRRTYEQYF
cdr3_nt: TGTGCCAGCAGACCACCTGCGGACAGGCGAACCTACGAGCAGTACTTC

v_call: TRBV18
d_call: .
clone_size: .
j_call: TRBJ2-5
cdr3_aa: CASSPSLRETQYF
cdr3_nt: TGTGCCAGCTCCCCGTCGTTGAGAGAGACCCAGTACTTC

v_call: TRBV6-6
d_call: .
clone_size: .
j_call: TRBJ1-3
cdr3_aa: CASSRTGISGNTIYF
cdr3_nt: TGTGCCAGCAGTAGAACAGGGATCTCTGGAAACACCATATATTTT

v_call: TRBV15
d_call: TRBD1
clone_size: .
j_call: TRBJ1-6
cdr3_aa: CATSTGWKGNSPLHF
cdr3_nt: TGTGCCACCTCGACAGGGTGGAAAGGAAATTCACCCCTCCACTTT

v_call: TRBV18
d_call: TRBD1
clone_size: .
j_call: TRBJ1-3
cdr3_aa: CASSRDSPHSGNTIYF
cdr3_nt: TGTGCCAGCTCAAGGGACAGTCCACACTCTGGAAACACCATATATTTT

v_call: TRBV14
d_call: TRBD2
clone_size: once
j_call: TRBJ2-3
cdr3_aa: CASSPLFYSGRNPSTDTQYF
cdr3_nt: TGTGCCAGCAGCCCCCTCTTCTATTCCGGGAGGAACCCTAGCACAGATACGCAGTATTTT

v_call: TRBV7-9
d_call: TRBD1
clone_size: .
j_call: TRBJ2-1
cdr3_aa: CASSPPGQLYNEQFF
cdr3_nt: TGTGCCAGCAGCCCGCCGGGACAGTTATACAATGAGCAGTTCTTC

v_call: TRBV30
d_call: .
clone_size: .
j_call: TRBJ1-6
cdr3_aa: CAWTGGDNSPLHF
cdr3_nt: TGTGCCTGGACCGGGGGGGATAATTCACCCCTCCACTTT

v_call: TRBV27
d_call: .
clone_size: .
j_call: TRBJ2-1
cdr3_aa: CASSREAGNEQFF
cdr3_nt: TGTGCCAGCTCGCGAGAAGCTGGCAATGAGCAGTTCTTC

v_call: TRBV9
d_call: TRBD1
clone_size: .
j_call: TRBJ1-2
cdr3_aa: CASSGARRQGEWGNYGYTF
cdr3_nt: TGTGCCAGCAGCGGAGCCCGTCGACAGGGGGAATGGGGTAACTATGGCTACACCTTC

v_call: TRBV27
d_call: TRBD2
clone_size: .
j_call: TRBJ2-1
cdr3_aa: CASSTPSGRAFDNEQFF
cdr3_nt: TGTGCCAGCAGTACGCCGAGCGGGAGGGCTTTCGACAATGAGCAGTTCTTC

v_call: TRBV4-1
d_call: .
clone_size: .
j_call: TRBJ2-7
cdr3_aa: CASSQEYSGSAYEQYF
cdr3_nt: TGCGCCAGCAGCCAAGAATACTCCGGGAGCGCGTACGAGCAGTACTTC